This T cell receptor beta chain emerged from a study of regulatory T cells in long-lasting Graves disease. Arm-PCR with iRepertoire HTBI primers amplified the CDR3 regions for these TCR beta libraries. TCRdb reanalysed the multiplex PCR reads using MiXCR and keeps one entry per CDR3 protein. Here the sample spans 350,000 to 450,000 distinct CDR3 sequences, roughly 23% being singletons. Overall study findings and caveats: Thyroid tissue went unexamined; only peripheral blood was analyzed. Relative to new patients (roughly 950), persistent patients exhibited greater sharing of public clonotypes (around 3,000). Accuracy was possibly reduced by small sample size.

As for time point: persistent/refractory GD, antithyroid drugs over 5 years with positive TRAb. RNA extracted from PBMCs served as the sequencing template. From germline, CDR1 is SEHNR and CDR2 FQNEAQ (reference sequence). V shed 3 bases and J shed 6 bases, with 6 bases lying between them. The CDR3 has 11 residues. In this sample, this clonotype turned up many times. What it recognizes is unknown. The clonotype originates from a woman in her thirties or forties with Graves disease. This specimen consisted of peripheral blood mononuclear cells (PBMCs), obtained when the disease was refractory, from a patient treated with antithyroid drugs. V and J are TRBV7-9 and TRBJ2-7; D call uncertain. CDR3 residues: CASSFNSEQYF. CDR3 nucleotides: TGTGCCAGCAGCTTTAACAGCGAGCAGTACTTC.